Sequencing of this T cell receptor (beta chain) was carried out in a study of blood T cell repertoires in COVID-19. In the study overall: COVID-19 samples, acute and convalescent, were from the United States, Italy and Spain.

The cohort comprised adults aged about 18 to 100 years residing in approximately 25 US areas. Recovery among Cohort 3 donors was established by two negative PCRs, clearance, or symptom resolution. Original methodology: Amplification with reference gene primers provided the estimates of nucleated cell counts. Sequencing was performed with immunoSEQ multiplex PCR; in TCRdb, only in-frame clones are kept and a portion is missing. V and J calls plus clone size are reproduced from that table; the DNA served to infer D and trimming. The sample includes 150,000 to 200,000 clones, approximately 86% of them seen just once. Between the trimmed V and J ends, which lost 5 bases and 7 bases, there was a span of 14 bases. In germline, CDR1 is GTSNPN, CDR2 SVGIG (reference sequence). This CDR3 is 12 amino acids long.

The sequence came from a woman aged 30 to 39 who had recovered from COVID-19. The chain couples TRBV30 to TRBJ1-2, with D possibly TRBD1 on 6 matching bases. The sequenced sample consisted of PBMCs or T cells enriched from blood (not recorded which). CDR3 loop: CAWARTARGYTF. The DNA of the CDR3 is TGTGCCTGGGCCAGGACAGCGCGTGGCTACACCTTC.